This T cell receptor beta chain was sequenced for a study of human T cells and chemical hapten exposure. Study details: On about 2 cm by about 2 cm of upper inner arm skin, sensitization was performed with 2% DPC. General observations from the study: The study found expanded TCRs formed significantly more large CDR3 similarity clusters than controls.

From the RACE reads, TCRdb called clonotypes with MiXCR, one entry per CDR3 protein. The table records 360,000 or so distinct CDR3 sequences, about 6% of them present only once. This clonotype was found a few times. What it recognizes is unknown. This sample's time point: patch test 2, 6 weeks after DPC sensitization. Treatment: therapeutic diphenylcyclopropenone sensitization with weekly scalp DPC. Staff drew blood before applying each patch test. CDR3 length: 13 amino acids. With V trimmed by 4 bases and J by 6 bases, 3 bases remained unmatched. Germline V gives CDR1 LGHDT, CDR2 YNNKEL (reference sequence).

Source: whole blood, taken in connection with sensitization to the hapten diphenylcyclopropenone (DPC). This chain connects TRBV3-1 to TRBJ2-4, with TRBD1 matching 7 bases. This receptor was obtained from a woman aged 18-29 years with alopecia areata. Some clones in this sample may be carry-over from other donors' samples. Here the CDR3 reads CASSRDRGNIQYF. The CDR3 bases are TGTGCCAGCAGCCGGGACAGAGGAAACATTCAGTACTTC.